This TCR beta chain was documented in a study of blood T cell repertoires in COVID-19 (dated by TCRdb to 2018 to 2020). Notes on the research overall: Samples from collaborators originated in the United States, Italy and Spain and spanned both the acute and convalescent phases of COVID-19. The material from the prospective study consisted of cDNA or gDNA derived from T cells, B-cell-depleted T cells, or PBMCs. The dataset comprised deeply sampled blood TCRbeta repertoires from subjects exposed to, actively infected with, or recovered from COVID-19. A freely available public database, intended as a resource for researchers studying the immune response to SARS-CoV-2, is where the repertoires were released. The samples were drawn from the first 160 participants of the ongoing ImmuneRACE study and from over a thousand subjects provided by 6 global collaborators. Nearly every sample came with metadata listing a de-identified subject ID, COVID-19 status, age in years and sex. Where available, HLA class I and class II types were obtained from metadata supplied by the sample provider rather than from assay-based typing.

Participants in the prospective study were aged roughly 18 to 100 years, lived in about two dozen United States geographic areas, and enrolled through a virtual design. In the prospective study, cohorts were assigned on the basis of participant-reported clinical history obtained from a screening survey and a study questionnaire. Exposed participants had been in contact with someone with a PCR-confirmed or clinician-diagnosed COVID-19 case within 2 weeks of study entry. In the prospective study, mobile phlebotomists collected whole blood, serum and a nasopharyngeal or oropharyngeal swab from each participant. Prospective study participants could optionally give additional blood draws and questionnaires over an approximately 2-month period. Before DNA extraction, prospective study blood samples were shipped either frozen or at room temperature. As to this clone: Its specific antigen is unknown. One junction end does not reproduce the germline sequence, and a read error may be involved.

Reading from cysteine to phenylalanine, the CDR3 counts 14 amino acids. Only the CDR3 portion is preserved as DNA: 42 bases, with reading frame beginning at the first base. The germline V gene (reference sequence) yields SSHAT for CDR1 and FNYEAQ for CDR2. TCRbeta CDR3 regions were amplified from genomic DNA by means of the immunoSEQ Assay, a bias-controlled multiplex PCR. The published analysis was carried out like this. Within the assay, amplification of reference gene primers was used to estimate how many nucleated cells each sample contained. Sequence reads were collapsed and filtered to measure the absolute abundance of every unique TCRbeta CDR3 rearrangement. For each sample, productive Simpson clonality was calculated by taking the square root of Simpson's diversity index across productive rearrangements. Here the immuneACCESS table is served through TCRdb, limited to in-frame sequences with V and J called. Missing clones are a known gap in these copies; in checked studies unresolved V genes cover under half, and the rest lacks a known reason. Clone size and V and J calls were adopted from that table, with D and trimming inferred from the DNA. The sample table records more than 250,000 clones; about four fifths of these occur just once. The top ten clones comprise more than 4% of the sample.

Summary of the overall study and its limitations: The quantity of clinical and demographic metadata differed by source and by participant and was supplied without curation.

Sequencing input: PBMCs or T cells enriched from blood (not recorded which). Recombination connected TRBV7-7 to TRBJ2-2, with the D gene not clear enough to name. The receptor was derived from a man in his forties or fifties who had been exposed to COVID-19. The CDR3 reads as follows: CASSSGATTGELFF. The sequence in DNA is TGTGCTAGCAGCTCTGGAGCGACCACCGGGGAGCTGTTTTTT. Here the CDR3 is joined to the reference TRBV7-7 and TRBJ2-2 genes, and the full variable domain is: GAGVSQSPRYKVTKRGQDVTLRCDPISSHATLYWYQQALGQGPEFLTYFNYEAQPDKSGLPSDRFSAERPEGSISTLTIQRTEQRDSAMYRCASSSGATTGELFFGEGSRLTVL.